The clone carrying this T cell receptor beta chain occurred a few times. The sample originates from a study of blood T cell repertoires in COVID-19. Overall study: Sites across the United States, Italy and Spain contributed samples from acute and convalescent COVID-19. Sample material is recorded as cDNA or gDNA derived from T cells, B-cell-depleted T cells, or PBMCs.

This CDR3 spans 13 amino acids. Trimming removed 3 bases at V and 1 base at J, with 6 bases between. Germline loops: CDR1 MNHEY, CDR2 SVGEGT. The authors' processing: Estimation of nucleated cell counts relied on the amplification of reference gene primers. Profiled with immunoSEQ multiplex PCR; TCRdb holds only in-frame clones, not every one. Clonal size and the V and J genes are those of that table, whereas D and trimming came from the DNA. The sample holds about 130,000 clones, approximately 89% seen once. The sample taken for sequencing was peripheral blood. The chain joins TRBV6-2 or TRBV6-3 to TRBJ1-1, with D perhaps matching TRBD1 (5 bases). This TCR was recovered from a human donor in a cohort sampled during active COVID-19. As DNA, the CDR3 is TGTGCCAGCAGTTATCAGGGGAACACTGAAGCTTTCTTT. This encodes CASSYQGNTEAFF.